This T cell receptor beta chain emerged from a study of beta chain features in type 1 diabetes. Study at large: Across all samples, over 85 million sorted cells were examined.

The germline V gene has CDR1 SQVTM and CDR2 ANQGSEA. V was shortened by 4 bases and J by 0 bases, with 7 bases between the two germline ends. This CDR3 has 13 amino acids. Every isolated RNA sample was fully reverse transcribed, so sequencing captured expressed TCRB transcripts. Clones were read by immunoSEQ multiplex PCR, and TCRdb kept only the in-frame ones, dropping some. Of a few hundred thousand clones listed, more than 11% were seen once; the top ten hold around 0.019%. Study-level findings and limits: All four CD4+ subsets of Type 1 diabetes patients contained TCRB CDR3s that were moderately but significantly shorter. For patients, the naive, central memory and Treg TCRB repertoires appeared more alike than for healthy donors.

This clone was counted between two and nine times. No antigen is known for it. This chain connects TRBV29-1 to TRBJ1-5, with unresolved D. Sequences were obtained from naive CD4+ T cells from blood. This TCR was recovered from a man younger than 40 with type 1 diabetes. CDR3 DNA sequence: TGCAGCGTTGGCGAATATAGCAATCAGCCCCAGCATTTT. It is translated as CSVGEYSNQPQHF. The full variable domain, completed using reference TRBV29-1 and TRBJ1-5, is SAVISQKPSRDICQRGTSLTIQCQVDSQVTMMFWYRQQPGQSLTLIATANQGSEATYESGFVIDKFPISRPNLTFSTLTVSNMSPEDSSIYLCSVGEYSNQPQHFGDGTRLSIL.